The rows below give T cell receptor beta chains drawn from one sample of a study of blood T cell repertoires in COVID-19. Sequencing was performed with immunoSEQ multiplex PCR; in TCRdb, only in-frame clones are kept and a portion is missing. The sample holds about 110,000 clones, approximately 81% seen once. The sequencing input was peripheral blood. The receptors shown here come from a human donor in a cohort sampled during active COVID-19. Both conserved end residues are part of each CDR3. D genes are given only for firm matches. Size is omitted from some rows. Given values are once, few, many or a class for expanded clones.

abundance: NA
j_gene: TRBJ1-6
v_gene: TRBV7-9
d_gene: TRBD1
CDR3aa: CASSLIVAGGSNSPLHF
CDR3nt: TGTGCCAGCAGCTTAATAGTTGCAGGGGGGTCAAATTCACCCCTCCACTTT

abundance: once
j_gene: TRBJ2-6
v_gene: TRBV9
d_gene: NA
CDR3aa: CASSVAGGSSGANVLTF
CDR3nt: TGTGCCAGCAGCGTAGCAGGCGGGTCCTCTGGGGCCAACGTCCTGACTTTC

abundance: NA
j_gene: TRBJ2-7
v_gene: TRBV18
d_gene: TRBD1
CDR3aa: CASSTQGDEQYF
CDR3nt: TGTGCCAGCTCAACCCAGGGGGACGAGCAGTACTTC

abundance: once
j_gene: TRBJ1-2
v_gene: TRBV15
d_gene: TRBD1
CDR3aa: CATSRGQEGTGYTF
CDR3nt: TGTGCCACCAGCAGGGGACAGGAGGGGACGGGCTACACCTTC

abundance: once
j_gene: TRBJ2-2
v_gene: TRBV4-1
d_gene: TRBD1
CDR3aa: CASSQGGQGVTGELFF
CDR3nt: TGCGCCAGCAGCCAAGGGGGCCAGGGGGTCACCGGGGAGCTGTTTTTT

abundance: NA
j_gene: TRBJ1-1
v_gene: TRBV7-2
d_gene: TRBD1
CDR3aa: CASSLGQREAFF
CDR3nt: TGTGCCAGCAGCTTGGGACAGAGGGAAGCTTTCTTT

abundance: NA
j_gene: TRBJ1-2
v_gene: TRBV7-2
d_gene: NA
CDR3aa: CASSLDGPYGYTF
CDR3nt: TGTGCCAGCAGCTTAGATGGGCCCTATGGCTACACCTTC

abundance: NA
j_gene: TRBJ1-1
v_gene: TRBV9
d_gene: TRBD1
CDR3aa: CASSLRDRALNTEAFF
CDR3nt: TGTGCCAGCAGCCTTCGGGACAGGGCCCTGAACACTGAAGCTTTCTTT

abundance: NA
j_gene: TRBJ1-2
v_gene: TRBV3-1/TRBV3-2
d_gene: NA
CDR3aa: CASSPDLQGNYGYTF
CDR3nt: TGTGCCAGCAGTCCCGATCTACAGGGAAATTATGGCTACACCTTC

abundance: NA
j_gene: TRBJ1-4
v_gene: TRBV19
d_gene: NA
CDR3aa: CASSIGRVNEKLFF
CDR3nt: TGTGCCAGTAGTATTGGCAGGGTTAATGAAAAACTGTTTTTT

abundance: once
j_gene: TRBJ1-3
v_gene: TRBV29-1
d_gene: NA
CDR3aa: CSVSGFSGNTIYF
CDR3nt: TGCAGCGTTTCGGGGTTTTCTGGAAACACCATATATTTT

abundance: NA
j_gene: TRBJ2-1
v_gene: TRBV12-5
d_gene: TRBD2
CDR3aa: CASGLGGSGREGEQFF
CDR3nt: TGTGCTAGTGGTTTGGGGGGAAGCGGGAGGGAGGGTGAGCAGTTCTTC

abundance: NA
j_gene: TRBJ2-7
v_gene: TRBV2
d_gene: NA
CDR3aa: CASSAGQYYEQYF
CDR3nt: TGTGCCAGCAGTGCCGGACAGTACTACGAGCAGTACTTC

abundance: NA
j_gene: TRBJ2-1
v_gene: TRBV4-1
d_gene: TRBD2
CDR3aa: CASSPSTSGGYNEQFF
CDR3nt: TGCGCCAGCAGCCCCTCAACTAGCGGGGGATACAATGAGCAGTTCTTC

abundance: NA
j_gene: TRBJ1-6
v_gene: TRBV11-2
d_gene: TRBD1
CDR3aa: CASSLGTGPNSPLHF
CDR3nt: TGTGCCAGCAGCTTAGGGACAGGCCCTAATTCACCCCTCCACTTT

abundance: once
j_gene: TRBJ1-6
v_gene: TRBV20-1
d_gene: TRBD1
CDR3aa: CSASRGTGASPLHF
CDR3nt: TGCAGTGCTAGTCGTGGGACAGGGGCCTCACCCCTCCACTTT

abundance: NA
j_gene: TRBJ1-5
v_gene: TRBV21-1
d_gene: NA
CDR3aa: CASNSSKLHRSPRNQPQHF
CDR3nt: TGTGCCAGCAACTCCTCCAAACTTCACAGGTCCCCTCGCAATCAGCCCCAGCATTTT

abundance: NA
j_gene: TRBJ2-3
v_gene: TRBV19
d_gene: NA
CDR3aa: CASSIDGGQGEIDTQYF
CDR3nt: TGTGCCAGTAGTATAGATGGGGGGCAGGGGGAGATAGATACGCAGTATTTT

abundance: once
j_gene: TRBJ1-2
v_gene: TRBV2
d_gene: NA
CDR3aa: CASIAAGRNYGYTF
CDR3nt: TGTGCCAGCATAGCGGCGGGGAGGAACTATGGCTACACCTTC

abundance: many
j_gene: TRBJ2-3
v_gene: TRBV2
d_gene: NA
CDR3aa: CASEERWGGTQYF
CDR3nt: TGTGCCAGCGAGGAGCGGTGGGGAGGTACGCAGTATTTT

abundance: NA
j_gene: TRBJ2-5
v_gene: TRBV7-2
d_gene: NA
CDR3aa: CASSSFQTRGETQYF
CDR3nt: TGTGCCAGCAGCTCTTTCCAGACCAGGGGCGAGACCCAGTACTTC

abundance: NA
j_gene: TRBJ2-2
v_gene: TRBV23-1
d_gene: TRBD2
CDR3aa: CASSHEGLAKNTGELFF
CDR3nt: TGCGCCAGCAGTCATGAGGGACTAGCGAAGAACACCGGGGAGCTGTTTTTT

abundance: NA
j_gene: TRBJ1-4
v_gene: TRBV27
d_gene: NA
CDR3aa: CASTKTGVNEKLFF
CDR3nt: TGTGCCAGCACAAAAACGGGGGTTAATGAAAAACTGTTTTTT

abundance: NA
j_gene: TRBJ2-2
v_gene: TRBV2
d_gene: NA
CDR3aa: CASSGLGPTGELFF
CDR3nt: TGTGCCAGCAGTGGACTAGGGCCCACCGGGGAGCTGTTTTTT

abundance: once
j_gene: TRBJ2-7
v_gene: TRBV30
d_gene: NA
CDR3aa: CAWKQVGEQYF
CDR3nt: TGTGCCTGGAAACAGGTGGGCGAGCAGTACTTC

abundance: few
j_gene: TRBJ1-6
v_gene: TRBV9
d_gene: NA
CDR3aa: CASSAQGGGSPLHF
CDR3nt: TGTGCCAGCAGCGCGCAGGGAGGCGGCTCACCCCTCCACTTT

abundance: NA
j_gene: TRBJ2-3
v_gene: TRBV7-3
d_gene: NA
CDR3aa: CASSLNIYGADTQYF
CDR3nt: TGTGCCAGCAGCTTAAATATATATGGGGCGGATACGCAGTATTTT

abundance: NA
j_gene: TRBJ2-1
v_gene: TRBV9
d_gene: TRBD2
CDR3aa: CASSVGVGTSGSGSYNEQFF
CDR3nt: TGTGCCAGCAGCGTAGGGGTGGGGACTAGCGGTTCCGGCTCCTACAATGAGCAGTTCTTC

abundance: NA
j_gene: TRBJ1-5
v_gene: TRBV6-5
d_gene: NA
CDR3aa: CASNQGNPNQPQHF
CDR3nt: TGTGCCAGCAATCAGGGAAATCCCAATCAGCCCCAGCATTTT

abundance: NA
j_gene: TRBJ1-1
v_gene: TRBV6-2/TRBV6-3
d_gene: NA
CDR3aa: CASSYGGFMNTEAFF
CDR3nt: TGTGCCAGCAGTTACGGAGGGTTCATGAACACTGAAGCTTTCTTT

abundance: NA
j_gene: TRBJ2-2
v_gene: TRBV3-1/TRBV3-2
d_gene: NA
CDR3aa: CASSLGGKDTGELFF
CDR3nt: TGTGCCAGCAGCCTGGGCGGGAAGGACACCGGGGAGCTGTTTTTT

abundance: NA
j_gene: TRBJ2-4
v_gene: TRBV10-1
d_gene: TRBD1
CDR3aa: CASSGTGENIQYF
CDR3nt: TGCGCCAGCTCCGGGACAGGGGAAAACATTCAGTACTTC

abundance: NA
j_gene: TRBJ2-5
v_gene: TRBV4-1
d_gene: NA
CDR3aa: CASSHPGFKETQYF
CDR3nt: TGCGCCAGCAGCCACCCGGGATTTAAAGAGACCCAGTACTTC

abundance: NA
j_gene: TRBJ2-7
v_gene: TRBV20-1
d_gene: NA
CDR3aa: CSASGWTEGNYEQYF
CDR3nt: TGCAGTGCTAGTGGATGGACAGAAGGAAACTACGAGCAGTACTTC

abundance: NA
j_gene: TRBJ2-7
v_gene: TRBV6-5
d_gene: NA
CDR3aa: CASSRNSPYEQYF
CDR3nt: TGTGCCAGCTCCAGGAACTCACCCTACGAGCAGTACTTC

abundance: NA
j_gene: TRBJ2-3
v_gene: TRBV5-1
d_gene: NA
CDR3aa: CASSLGGTSVGDTQYF
CDR3nt: TGCGCCAGCAGCTTGGGTGGGACTTCTGTCGGAGATACGCAGTATTTT

abundance: NA
j_gene: TRBJ2-7
v_gene: TRBV7-2
d_gene: TRBD1
CDR3aa: CASSLPSGTVKDEQYF
CDR3nt: TGTGCCAGCAGCTTACCGTCTGGGACAGTGAAGGACGAGCAGTACTTC

abundance: once
j_gene: TRBJ2-7
v_gene: TRBV6-5
d_gene: TRBD2
CDR3aa: CASSFRLAGLYEQYF
CDR3nt: TGTGCCAGCAGTTTCCGACTAGCGGGACTCTACGAGCAGTACTTC